These T cell receptor beta chains were read from a single sample in a study of cytomegalovirus exposure and HLA in healthy donors. Profiling relied on immunoSEQ multiplex PCR, and the TCRdb table lists in-frame clones only, not all of them. In the table there are roughly 80,000 clones, around 62% of which are singletons. Sequencing input: PBMCs. The receptor source for this set is a male donor in good health and CMV-seropositive. Each CDR3 is given with its conserved first and last residue. The D gene is left open where the match is weak. Expanded clones get a size class; other rows say once, few or many, or leave the size out.

cdr3_aa: CASINQGLAGGGGNEQFF; cdr3_nt: TGTGCCAGCATTAACCAGGGACTAGCGGGAGGGGGTGGAAATGAGCAGTTCTTC; clone_size: NA; v_call: TRBV27; j_call: TRBJ2-1; d_call: TRBD2
cdr3_aa: CASSLRSLAGVGELFF; cdr3_nt: TGTGCCAGCAGCCTTCGTAGCCTAGCGGGAGTCGGGGAGCTGTTTTTT; clone_size: NA; v_call: TRBV7-6; j_call: TRBJ2-2; d_call: TRBD2
cdr3_aa: CASSLASGGYEQYF; cdr3_nt: TGTGCCAGCAGCTTGGCTAGCGGGGGGTACGAGCAGTACTTC; clone_size: NA; v_call: TRBV5-6; j_call: TRBJ2-7; d_call: TRBD2
cdr3_aa: CASSPEVVRSPLHF; cdr3_nt: TGTGCCAGCTCACCGGAGGTAGTAAGGTCACCCCTCCACTTT; clone_size: NA; v_call: TRBV18; j_call: TRBJ1-6; d_call: NA
cdr3_aa: CASSLMVGEPEQFF; cdr3_nt: TGTGCCAGCAGCTTAATGGTGGGAGAGCCTGAGCAGTTCTTC; clone_size: few; v_call: TRBV7-9; j_call: TRBJ2-1; d_call: NA
cdr3_aa: CATLPGLNYGYTF; cdr3_nt: TGTGCCACCCTACCAGGGCTGAACTATGGCTACACCTTC; clone_size: NA; v_call: TRBV19; j_call: TRBJ1-2; d_call: NA
cdr3_aa: CASSLVGDSYRAYEQYF; cdr3_nt: TGTGCCAGCAGCTTAGTGGGGGACAGTTACCGGGCCTACGAGCAGTACTTC; clone_size: NA; v_call: TRBV11-1; j_call: TRBJ2-7; d_call: TRBD1
cdr3_aa: CATSRGWTAFNYGYTF; cdr3_nt: TGTGCCACCAGCAGAGGTTGGACAGCCTTCAACTATGGCTACACCTTC; clone_size: NA; v_call: TRBV15; j_call: TRBJ1-2; d_call: NA
cdr3_aa: CASSVGTSGSSEQYF; cdr3_nt: TGTGCCAGCAGCGTAGGGACTAGCGGGAGCTCAGAGCAGTACTTC; clone_size: NA; v_call: TRBV9; j_call: TRBJ2-7; d_call: TRBD2
cdr3_aa: CASRRGRNSNQPQHF; cdr3_nt: TGTGCCAGCCGCAGGGGGCGGAATAGCAATCAGCCCCAGCATTTT; clone_size: NA; v_call: TRBV19; j_call: TRBJ1-5; d_call: TRBD1
cdr3_aa: CASSYRDRGMAPEFF; cdr3_nt: TGTGCCAGCAGCTACCGGGACAGGGGGATGGCACCGGAGTTCTTC; clone_size: many; v_call: TRBV5-4; j_call: TRBJ2-1; d_call: TRBD1
cdr3_aa: CASSRGTSGRDEQYF; cdr3_nt: TGTGCCAGTAGTAGGGGGACTAGCGGGAGAGACGAGCAGTACTTC; clone_size: NA; v_call: TRBV19; j_call: TRBJ2-7; d_call: TRBD2
cdr3_aa: CASSVGELTGGNTIYF; cdr3_nt: TGTGCCAGCAGCGTAGGGGAACTGACAGGGGGGAACACCATATATTTT; clone_size: NA; v_call: TRBV9; j_call: TRBJ1-3; d_call: TRBD1
cdr3_aa: CASRGTPEETQYF; cdr3_nt: TGTGCCAGCAGGGGGACACCCGAAGAGACCCAGTACTTC; clone_size: NA; v_call: TRBV28; j_call: TRBJ2-5; d_call: NA
cdr3_aa: CASSVGGGVGYTDTQYF; cdr3_nt: TGTGCCAGCAGCGTAGGAGGGGGGGTGGGGTACACAGATACGCAGTATTTT; clone_size: NA; v_call: TRBV9; j_call: TRBJ2-3; d_call: NA
cdr3_aa: CASSFGTGGSPLHF; cdr3_nt: TGTGCCAGCAGCTTTGGGACAGGGGGTTCACCCCTCCACTTT; clone_size: NA; v_call: TRBV11-2; j_call: TRBJ1-6; d_call: TRBD1
cdr3_aa: CASSQGREDHKNIQYF; cdr3_nt: TGTGCCAGCAGCCAAGGTAGGGAGGACCACAAAAACATTCAGTACTTC; clone_size: NA; v_call: TRBV4-2; j_call: TRBJ2-4; d_call: NA
cdr3_aa: CASTALSGSPYEQYF; cdr3_nt: TGTGCCAGCACAGCCCTGAGCGGGTCTCCCTACGAGCAGTACTTC; clone_size: NA; v_call: TRBV28; j_call: TRBJ2-7; d_call: NA
cdr3_aa: CASSLGPGDQTQYF; cdr3_nt: TGCGCCAGCAGCTTGGGGCCCGGGGATCAGACCCAGTACTTC; clone_size: NA; v_call: TRBV5-1; j_call: TRBJ2-5; d_call: NA
cdr3_aa: CASSQGGTAYNEQFF; cdr3_nt: TGCGCCAGCAGCCAAGGCGGGACCGCATACAATGAGCAGTTCTTC; clone_size: few; v_call: TRBV4-1; j_call: TRBJ2-1; d_call: NA
cdr3_aa: CASSLTGGDQGAQKLFF; cdr3_nt: TGTGCCAGCAGCTTAACGGGGGGGGACCAGGGGGCCCAAAAACTGTTTTTT; clone_size: NA; v_call: TRBV7-3; j_call: TRBJ1-4; d_call: TRBD1
cdr3_aa: CAISDRGRNEQFF; cdr3_nt: TGTGCCATCAGTGACAGGGGAAGGAATGAGCAGTTCTTC; clone_size: NA; v_call: TRBV10-3; j_call: TRBJ2-1; d_call: NA
cdr3_aa: CASSVGKGAYEQYF; cdr3_nt: TGTGCCAGCAGCGTAGGCAAGGGGGCTTACGAGCAGTACTTC; clone_size: NA; v_call: TRBV9; j_call: TRBJ2-7; d_call: TRBD1
cdr3_aa: CSLGGTSGSHNEQFF; cdr3_nt: TGCAGCCTTGGAGGGACTAGCGGGAGCCACAATGAGCAGTTCTTC; clone_size: NA; v_call: TRBV29-1; j_call: TRBJ2-1; d_call: TRBD2
cdr3_aa: CASSFAGTGTEAFF; cdr3_nt: TGTGCCAGCAGTTTCGCCGGGACAGGCACTGAAGCTTTCTTT; clone_size: NA; v_call: TRBV28; j_call: TRBJ1-1; d_call: TRBD1
cdr3_aa: CASSRGTGGRSINEKLFF; cdr3_nt: TGTGCCAGCAGCCGCGGGACAGGGGGTCGATCGATTAATGAAAAACTGTTTTTT; clone_size: NA; v_call: TRBV7-9; j_call: TRBJ1-4; d_call: TRBD1
cdr3_aa: CSLRDMTGYTF; cdr3_nt: TGCAGTCTAAGGGACATGACTGGCTACACCTTC; clone_size: once; v_call: TRBV20-1; j_call: TRBJ1-2; d_call: NA
cdr3_aa: CASRGQGLDGYTF; cdr3_nt: TGTGCCAGCAGAGGACAGGGGCTGGATGGCTACACCTTC; clone_size: NA; v_call: TRBV28; j_call: TRBJ1-2; d_call: TRBD1
cdr3_aa: CASSRLNTGELFF; cdr3_nt: TGTGCCAGCAGTCGACTTAACACCGGGGAGCTGTTTTTT; clone_size: few; v_call: TRBV28; j_call: TRBJ2-2; d_call: NA
cdr3_aa: CASNPSGGHSYEQYF; cdr3_nt: TGTGCCAGCAACCCTAGCGGGGGCCACTCCTACGAGCAGTACTTC; clone_size: few; v_call: TRBV7-2; j_call: TRBJ2-7; d_call: TRBD2
cdr3_aa: CASSVTRSGNTIYF; cdr3_nt: TGTGCCAGCAGTGTTACGAGATCTGGAAACACCATATATTTT; clone_size: NA; v_call: TRBV6-1; j_call: TRBJ1-3; d_call: NA
cdr3_aa: CASSLKGTGNSPLHF; cdr3_nt: TGCGCCAGCAGCTTGAAAGGGACAGGAAATTCACCCCTCCACTTT; clone_size: many; v_call: TRBV5-1; j_call: TRBJ1-6; d_call: TRBD1
cdr3_aa: CASSLEGATGELFF; cdr3_nt: TGTGCTAGCAGCTTAGAGGGGGCCACCGGGGAGCTGTTTTTT; clone_size: NA; v_call: TRBV7-7; j_call: TRBJ2-2; d_call: TRBD1
cdr3_aa: CASSRTGRDSPLHF; cdr3_nt: TGTGCCAGCAGTCGGACAGGGAGGGATTCACCCCTCCACTTT; clone_size: once; v_call: TRBV6-6; j_call: TRBJ1-6; d_call: TRBD1
cdr3_aa: CASTIVKEPGYTF; cdr3_nt: TGTGCCAGCACCATTGTTAAGGAGCCTGGCTACACCTTC; clone_size: NA; v_call: TRBV28; j_call: TRBJ1-2; d_call: NA
cdr3_aa: CAISESGGSGQPQHF; cdr3_nt: TGTGCCATCAGTGAGTCTGGAGGGTCCGGTCAGCCCCAGCATTTT; clone_size: NA; v_call: TRBV10-3; j_call: TRBJ1-5; d_call: NA
cdr3_aa: CASSLASTRADTQYF; cdr3_nt: TGCGCCAGCAGCTTGGCCTCGACTAGAGCAGATACGCAGTATTTT; clone_size: NA; v_call: TRBV5-1; j_call: TRBJ2-3; d_call: NA
cdr3_aa: CASSLGDRDFLQHF; cdr3_nt: TGTGCCAGCAGTCTAGGGGACAGGGATTTTCTCCAGCATTTT; clone_size: NA; v_call: TRBV7-9; j_call: TRBJ1-5; d_call: TRBD1
cdr3_aa: CASSAGRGRYNEQFF; cdr3_nt: TGTGCCAGCAGCGCAGGCAGAGGGAGGTACAATGAGCAGTTCTTC; clone_size: NA; v_call: TRBV9; j_call: TRBJ2-1; d_call: NA
cdr3_aa: CASSALAGAPLGADTQYF; cdr3_nt: TGTGCCAGCAGTGCCCTAGCGGGGGCACCCCTTGGGGCAGATACGCAGTATTTT; clone_size: NA; v_call: TRBV6-1; j_call: TRBJ2-3; d_call: TRBD2
cdr3_aa: CARRVIAGRSTGELFF; cdr3_nt: TGTGCCCGGAGAGTTATAGCGGGGCGGAGCACCGGGGAGCTGTTTTTT; clone_size: once; v_call: TRBV30; j_call: TRBJ2-2; d_call: TRBD2
cdr3_aa: CASSLGDSSTDTQYF; cdr3_nt: TGTGCCAGCAGTTTAGGGGACAGTTCCACAGATACGCAGTATTTT; clone_size: NA; v_call: TRBV27; j_call: TRBJ2-3; d_call: TRBD1
cdr3_aa: CASSLDRGSGNTIYF; cdr3_nt: TGTGCCAGCAGCTTAGACAGGGGCTCTGGAAACACCATATATTTT; clone_size: NA; v_call: TRBV7-6; j_call: TRBJ1-3; d_call: TRBD1
cdr3_aa: CSVDKGDVSDRGASTDTQYF; cdr3_nt: TGCAGCGTTGATAAAGGGGACGTATCGGACAGGGGAGCTAGCACAGATACGCAGTATTTT; clone_size: NA; v_call: TRBV29-1; j_call: TRBJ2-3; d_call: TRBD1
cdr3_aa: CASSQQGAGTYEQYF; cdr3_nt: TGCGCCAGCAGCCAACAAGGGGCGGGAACCTACGAGCAGTACTTC; clone_size: NA; v_call: TRBV4-1; j_call: TRBJ2-7; d_call: NA